Listed here are 14 T cell receptor beta chains from one sample, sequenced in a study of shared clonotypes between healthy human individuals. Repertoires were generated with immunoSEQ multiplex PCR, while TCRdb's copy carries only in-frame clones and drops some. Of approximately 92,000 clones listed, 60% to 70% are singletons. The specimen sequenced was memory CD8+ T cells sorted from blood. Documented subset: CD45RO+ cells pooled with CCR7-negative TemRA cells. These receptor sequences come from a man aged 25 to 45 in good health.

This clone was seen only a few times. The rearrangement uses TRBV9 and TRBJ2-2, with D possibly being TRBD2 (6 bases). The CDR3 runs to 14 residues. V was pared by 4 bases and J by 7 bases, with 14 bases between. CDR1 is SGDLS, CDR2 YYNGEE, per germline. CDR3 nucleotides: TGTGCCAGCAGCCAATACGGGGGAATCGGGGAGCTGTTTTTT. It codes for CASSQYGGIGELFF.

On this clone itself: A read error may produce the germline difference seen at one junction end. This chain joins TRBV5-4 and TRBJ1-5; a weak D match, TRBD1 (6 bases). The V gene's germline CDR1 is SGHNT and CDR2 YYREEE (reference sequence). The CDR3 is made up of 13 amino acids. The CDR3 here is CASSWEGDQPQHF. The CDR3 coding sequence is TGCGCCAGCAGCTGGGAGGGGGATCAGCCCCAGCATTTT.

This clone was seen just once. This chain joins TRBV11-2 and TRBJ2-7, with unresolved D. V lost 0 bases and J lost 7, with 7 bases in between. CDR3 length equals 12 residues. Germline assignment: CDR1 SGHAT and CDR2 FQNNGV. The CDR3 protein is CASSLDPTEQYF. CDR3 in DNA: TGTGCCAGCAGCTTAGACCCCACTGAGCAGTACTTC.

Here the CDR3 DNA reads TGTGCCACCAGCACGACGGGCTATGGCTACACCTTC. Translating gives CATSTTGYGYTF. V and J are TRBV15 and TRBJ1-2; D ambiguous. Germline lookup yields CDR1 LNHNV and CDR2 YYDKDF (reference sequence). CDR3 size: 12 residues. Trimming took off 4 bases at V and 4 bases at J, with 7 bases between the two ends. Based on the CDR3 plus reference TRBV15 and TRBJ1-2, the full variable domain is DAMVIQNPRYQVTQFGKPVTLSCSQTLNHNVMYWYQQKSSQAPKLLFHYYDKDFNNEADTPDNFQSRRPNTSFCFLDIRSPGLGDTAMYLCATSTTGYGYTFGSGTRLTVV.

This chain connects TRBV4-1 to TRBJ1-5; D might be TRBD1 (6 bases). The V and J ends lost 4 bases and 7 bases respectively, with 17 bases between them. This CDR3 has 15 residues. The V gene's germline CDR1 is MGHRA and CDR2 YSYEKL. The CDR3 loop reads CASSRKLGGDQPQHF. The CDR3 region has the DNA TGCGCCAGCAGCCGGAAGCTGGGGGGCGACCAGCCCCAGCATTTT.

CDR3 bases: TGTGCCAGCAGCTCTAACGACAGGCAATATAATTCACCCCTCCACTTT. Translated: CASSSNDRQYNSPLHF. This chain joins TRBV7-6 and TRBJ1-6; D may be TRBD1 (6 bases). Germline lookup yields CDR1 SGHVS and CDR2 FNYEAQ. The CDR3 extends over 16 amino acids. The ends were cut back, 4 bases at V and 4 bases at J, with 14 bases in the middle.

This chain joins TRBV6-1 and TRBJ2-7; a weak D match, TRBD2 (7 bases). Germline V gene sequence: CDR1 MNHNS, CDR2 SASEGT. The CDR3 is 14 residues long. Trimming left V 4 bases short and J 9 bases short, with 19 bases between. This chain's CDR3 is CASSAKGGGLGQYF. CDR3 coding DNA: TGTGCCAGCAGTGCGAAGGGCGGGGGCCTGGGGCAGTACTTC.

A few counts support this clone. The rearrangement joins TRBV10-3 to TRBJ2-3; 11 bases agree with TRBD2. The CDR3 is 17 residues long. Trimming at V came to 5 bases and at J to 4 bases, leaving 11 bases not matched to a gene. Per germline, CDR1 ENHRY and CDR2 SYGVKD. CDR3 residues: CAISTSTSGKGPDTQYF. Written as DNA, the CDR3 is TGTGCCATCAGTACCTCGACTAGCGGGAAAGGGCCAGATACGCAGTATTTT.

The V call is TRBV25-1, the J call TRBJ2-7; D might be TRBD1 (6 bases). V shed 2 bases and J shed 6 bases, with 20 bases lying between them. Per germline, CDR1 MGHDK and CDR2 SYGVNS. This CDR3 spans 16 amino acids. Written as DNA, the CDR3 is TGTGCCAGCAGTGAAGTCCCGACAGAGAGACAGGCCGAGCAGTACTTC. Translation gives CASSEVPTERQAEQYF.

The V and J genes are TRBV6-1 and TRBJ1-5; D not certain. The V and J ends lost 10 bases and 1 base respectively, with 17 bases between them. This CDR3 is built from 15 residues. CDR1 and CDR2 from the germline V gene are MNHNS and SASEGT. The CDR3 coding sequence is TGTGCCACCCGACGTACAGAGCTGAGCAATCAGCCCCAGCATTTT. Encoded protein: CATRRTELSNQPQHF.

The chain is built from TRBV6-6 and TRBJ2-2; D not certain. V shed 2 bases and J shed 4 bases, with 8 bases lying between them. The length of the CDR3 is 14 residues. CDR1 is MNHNY, CDR2 SVGAGI, per germline (reference sequence). The chain's CDR3 is CASSYRHSTGELFF. The CDR3, as DNA: TGTGCCAGCAGTTACCGGCACTCCACCGGGGAGCTGTTTTTT.

The V and J genes are TRBV20-1 and TRBJ2-7; tentatively, D is TRBD2 (5 bases). The germline V and J ends were trimmed by 7 bases and 0 bases, with 7 bases remaining between them. Germline CDR1 reads DFQATT; CDR2 reads SNEGSKA (reference sequence). The CDR3 extends over 11 amino acids. The CDR3 region is CSVGDSYEQYF. DNA for the CDR3: TGCAGTGTCGGGGACTCCTACGAGCAGTACTTC.

The chain carries TRBV7-7 and TRBJ2-5, with D perhaps TRBD2 (5 bases). Germline V lookup: CDR1 SSHAT, CDR2 FNYEAQ (reference sequence). The CDR3 length is 15 residues. The germline V and J ends were trimmed by 4 bases and 5 bases, with 17 bases remaining between them. CDR3 sequence (DNA): TGTGCCAGCAGCTCAACCCCGGGAAGTTCGGAGACCCAGTACTTC. Residues: CASSSTPGSSETQYF.

The rearrangement joins TRBV5-1 to TRBJ2-2; TRBD1 is a possible D gene (7 bases). Trimming left V 7 bases short and J 3 bases short, with 16 bases between. CDR3 length equals 15 residues. In germline, CDR1 is SGHRS, CDR2 YFSETQ. CDR3 in amino acids: CASSTDRDYTGELFF. The CDR3 DNA sequence: TGCGCCAGCTCCACCGACAGGGACTACACCGGGGAGCTGTTTTTT.